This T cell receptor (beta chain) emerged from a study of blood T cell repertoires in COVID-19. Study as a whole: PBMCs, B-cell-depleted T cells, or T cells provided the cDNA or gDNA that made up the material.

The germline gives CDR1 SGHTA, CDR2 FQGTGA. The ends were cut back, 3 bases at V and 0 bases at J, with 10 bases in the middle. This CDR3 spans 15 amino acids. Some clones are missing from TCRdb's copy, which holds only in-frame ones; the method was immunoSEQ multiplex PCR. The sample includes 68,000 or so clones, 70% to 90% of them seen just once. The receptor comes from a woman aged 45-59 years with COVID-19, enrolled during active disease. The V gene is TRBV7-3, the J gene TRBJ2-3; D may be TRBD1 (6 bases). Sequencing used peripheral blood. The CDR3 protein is CASSFTGHSTDTQYF. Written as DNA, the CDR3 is TGTGCCAGCAGCTTTACAGGGCATAGCACAGATACGCAGTATTTT.